The 5 T cell receptor beta chains below were found in one sample sequenced in a study of OX40 agonist ivuxolimab in advanced cancers. Profiling relied on immunoSEQ multiplex PCR, and the TCRdb table lists in-frame clones only, not all of them. The sample lists tens of thousands of clones; over 70% were seen once. The source was CD4+ or CD8+ T cells sorted from blood, collected in a trial of the OX40 agonist ivuxolimab. These receptors originate from an adult with an advanced solid tumor such as melanoma, head and neck, liver or kidney cancer.

The gene calls are TRBV28 and TRBJ1-2, with D possibly matching TRBD1 (5 bases). The CDR3 length is 12 residues. Per the germline V gene, CDR1 is MDHEN and CDR2 is SYDVKM. Trimming took 2 bases from V and 7 from J, leaving 8 bases between them. The CDR3 loop is CASSLGGVGYTF. DNA for the CDR3: TGTGCCAGCAGTTTAGGGGGGGTTGGCTACACCTTC.

This sequence joins TRBV28 and TRBJ2-7; 7 bases map to TRBD2. This CDR3 has 14 residues. The germline V gene encodes CDR1 MDHEN and CDR2 SYDVKM. Losses at the gene ends were 6 bases for V and 3 bases for J; bases not matched to a gene: 8. The CDR3 sequence is CASRSPGLSYEQYF. CDR3 coding DNA: TGTGCCAGCAGATCCCCGGGACTAAGCTACGAGCAGTACTTC.

This chain joins TRBV7-6 and TRBJ1-5; 10 bases fit TRBD1. V trimming: 5 bases; J trimming: 3 bases; junction bases outside the gene matches: 4. CDR3 length: 15 residues. The germline gives CDR1 SGHVS, CDR2 FNYEAQ. CDR3 bases: TGTGCCAGCAGCGAGGGACAGGGGTACAATCAGCCCCAGCATTTT. Translating gives CASSEGQGYNQPQHF.

This sequence joins TRBV27 and TRBJ2-6; D gene uncertain. Germline V gene lookup returns CDR1 MNHEY and CDR2 SMNVEV (reference sequence). Trimming removed 3 bases from V and 0 bases from J, with 12 bases in between. The CDR3 consists of 17 residues. CDR3 in DNA: TGTGCCAGCAGTTTTTTAGAGCCCTCCTCTGGGGCCAACGTCCTGACTTTC. It yields the protein CASSFLEPSSGANVLTF.

This rearrangement joins TRBV27 to TRBJ2-7, with D perhaps TRBD1 (5 bases). The CDR3 extends over 15 amino acids. V lost 5 bases to trimming and J lost 4 bases, with 18 bases between them. Germline CDR1 reads MNHEY; CDR2 reads SMNVEV (reference sequence). CDR3 nucleotides: TGTGCCAGCAGTCTCTTTCCGGGCAGGGTTTACGAGCAGTACTTC. Translation: CASSLFPGRVYEQYF.